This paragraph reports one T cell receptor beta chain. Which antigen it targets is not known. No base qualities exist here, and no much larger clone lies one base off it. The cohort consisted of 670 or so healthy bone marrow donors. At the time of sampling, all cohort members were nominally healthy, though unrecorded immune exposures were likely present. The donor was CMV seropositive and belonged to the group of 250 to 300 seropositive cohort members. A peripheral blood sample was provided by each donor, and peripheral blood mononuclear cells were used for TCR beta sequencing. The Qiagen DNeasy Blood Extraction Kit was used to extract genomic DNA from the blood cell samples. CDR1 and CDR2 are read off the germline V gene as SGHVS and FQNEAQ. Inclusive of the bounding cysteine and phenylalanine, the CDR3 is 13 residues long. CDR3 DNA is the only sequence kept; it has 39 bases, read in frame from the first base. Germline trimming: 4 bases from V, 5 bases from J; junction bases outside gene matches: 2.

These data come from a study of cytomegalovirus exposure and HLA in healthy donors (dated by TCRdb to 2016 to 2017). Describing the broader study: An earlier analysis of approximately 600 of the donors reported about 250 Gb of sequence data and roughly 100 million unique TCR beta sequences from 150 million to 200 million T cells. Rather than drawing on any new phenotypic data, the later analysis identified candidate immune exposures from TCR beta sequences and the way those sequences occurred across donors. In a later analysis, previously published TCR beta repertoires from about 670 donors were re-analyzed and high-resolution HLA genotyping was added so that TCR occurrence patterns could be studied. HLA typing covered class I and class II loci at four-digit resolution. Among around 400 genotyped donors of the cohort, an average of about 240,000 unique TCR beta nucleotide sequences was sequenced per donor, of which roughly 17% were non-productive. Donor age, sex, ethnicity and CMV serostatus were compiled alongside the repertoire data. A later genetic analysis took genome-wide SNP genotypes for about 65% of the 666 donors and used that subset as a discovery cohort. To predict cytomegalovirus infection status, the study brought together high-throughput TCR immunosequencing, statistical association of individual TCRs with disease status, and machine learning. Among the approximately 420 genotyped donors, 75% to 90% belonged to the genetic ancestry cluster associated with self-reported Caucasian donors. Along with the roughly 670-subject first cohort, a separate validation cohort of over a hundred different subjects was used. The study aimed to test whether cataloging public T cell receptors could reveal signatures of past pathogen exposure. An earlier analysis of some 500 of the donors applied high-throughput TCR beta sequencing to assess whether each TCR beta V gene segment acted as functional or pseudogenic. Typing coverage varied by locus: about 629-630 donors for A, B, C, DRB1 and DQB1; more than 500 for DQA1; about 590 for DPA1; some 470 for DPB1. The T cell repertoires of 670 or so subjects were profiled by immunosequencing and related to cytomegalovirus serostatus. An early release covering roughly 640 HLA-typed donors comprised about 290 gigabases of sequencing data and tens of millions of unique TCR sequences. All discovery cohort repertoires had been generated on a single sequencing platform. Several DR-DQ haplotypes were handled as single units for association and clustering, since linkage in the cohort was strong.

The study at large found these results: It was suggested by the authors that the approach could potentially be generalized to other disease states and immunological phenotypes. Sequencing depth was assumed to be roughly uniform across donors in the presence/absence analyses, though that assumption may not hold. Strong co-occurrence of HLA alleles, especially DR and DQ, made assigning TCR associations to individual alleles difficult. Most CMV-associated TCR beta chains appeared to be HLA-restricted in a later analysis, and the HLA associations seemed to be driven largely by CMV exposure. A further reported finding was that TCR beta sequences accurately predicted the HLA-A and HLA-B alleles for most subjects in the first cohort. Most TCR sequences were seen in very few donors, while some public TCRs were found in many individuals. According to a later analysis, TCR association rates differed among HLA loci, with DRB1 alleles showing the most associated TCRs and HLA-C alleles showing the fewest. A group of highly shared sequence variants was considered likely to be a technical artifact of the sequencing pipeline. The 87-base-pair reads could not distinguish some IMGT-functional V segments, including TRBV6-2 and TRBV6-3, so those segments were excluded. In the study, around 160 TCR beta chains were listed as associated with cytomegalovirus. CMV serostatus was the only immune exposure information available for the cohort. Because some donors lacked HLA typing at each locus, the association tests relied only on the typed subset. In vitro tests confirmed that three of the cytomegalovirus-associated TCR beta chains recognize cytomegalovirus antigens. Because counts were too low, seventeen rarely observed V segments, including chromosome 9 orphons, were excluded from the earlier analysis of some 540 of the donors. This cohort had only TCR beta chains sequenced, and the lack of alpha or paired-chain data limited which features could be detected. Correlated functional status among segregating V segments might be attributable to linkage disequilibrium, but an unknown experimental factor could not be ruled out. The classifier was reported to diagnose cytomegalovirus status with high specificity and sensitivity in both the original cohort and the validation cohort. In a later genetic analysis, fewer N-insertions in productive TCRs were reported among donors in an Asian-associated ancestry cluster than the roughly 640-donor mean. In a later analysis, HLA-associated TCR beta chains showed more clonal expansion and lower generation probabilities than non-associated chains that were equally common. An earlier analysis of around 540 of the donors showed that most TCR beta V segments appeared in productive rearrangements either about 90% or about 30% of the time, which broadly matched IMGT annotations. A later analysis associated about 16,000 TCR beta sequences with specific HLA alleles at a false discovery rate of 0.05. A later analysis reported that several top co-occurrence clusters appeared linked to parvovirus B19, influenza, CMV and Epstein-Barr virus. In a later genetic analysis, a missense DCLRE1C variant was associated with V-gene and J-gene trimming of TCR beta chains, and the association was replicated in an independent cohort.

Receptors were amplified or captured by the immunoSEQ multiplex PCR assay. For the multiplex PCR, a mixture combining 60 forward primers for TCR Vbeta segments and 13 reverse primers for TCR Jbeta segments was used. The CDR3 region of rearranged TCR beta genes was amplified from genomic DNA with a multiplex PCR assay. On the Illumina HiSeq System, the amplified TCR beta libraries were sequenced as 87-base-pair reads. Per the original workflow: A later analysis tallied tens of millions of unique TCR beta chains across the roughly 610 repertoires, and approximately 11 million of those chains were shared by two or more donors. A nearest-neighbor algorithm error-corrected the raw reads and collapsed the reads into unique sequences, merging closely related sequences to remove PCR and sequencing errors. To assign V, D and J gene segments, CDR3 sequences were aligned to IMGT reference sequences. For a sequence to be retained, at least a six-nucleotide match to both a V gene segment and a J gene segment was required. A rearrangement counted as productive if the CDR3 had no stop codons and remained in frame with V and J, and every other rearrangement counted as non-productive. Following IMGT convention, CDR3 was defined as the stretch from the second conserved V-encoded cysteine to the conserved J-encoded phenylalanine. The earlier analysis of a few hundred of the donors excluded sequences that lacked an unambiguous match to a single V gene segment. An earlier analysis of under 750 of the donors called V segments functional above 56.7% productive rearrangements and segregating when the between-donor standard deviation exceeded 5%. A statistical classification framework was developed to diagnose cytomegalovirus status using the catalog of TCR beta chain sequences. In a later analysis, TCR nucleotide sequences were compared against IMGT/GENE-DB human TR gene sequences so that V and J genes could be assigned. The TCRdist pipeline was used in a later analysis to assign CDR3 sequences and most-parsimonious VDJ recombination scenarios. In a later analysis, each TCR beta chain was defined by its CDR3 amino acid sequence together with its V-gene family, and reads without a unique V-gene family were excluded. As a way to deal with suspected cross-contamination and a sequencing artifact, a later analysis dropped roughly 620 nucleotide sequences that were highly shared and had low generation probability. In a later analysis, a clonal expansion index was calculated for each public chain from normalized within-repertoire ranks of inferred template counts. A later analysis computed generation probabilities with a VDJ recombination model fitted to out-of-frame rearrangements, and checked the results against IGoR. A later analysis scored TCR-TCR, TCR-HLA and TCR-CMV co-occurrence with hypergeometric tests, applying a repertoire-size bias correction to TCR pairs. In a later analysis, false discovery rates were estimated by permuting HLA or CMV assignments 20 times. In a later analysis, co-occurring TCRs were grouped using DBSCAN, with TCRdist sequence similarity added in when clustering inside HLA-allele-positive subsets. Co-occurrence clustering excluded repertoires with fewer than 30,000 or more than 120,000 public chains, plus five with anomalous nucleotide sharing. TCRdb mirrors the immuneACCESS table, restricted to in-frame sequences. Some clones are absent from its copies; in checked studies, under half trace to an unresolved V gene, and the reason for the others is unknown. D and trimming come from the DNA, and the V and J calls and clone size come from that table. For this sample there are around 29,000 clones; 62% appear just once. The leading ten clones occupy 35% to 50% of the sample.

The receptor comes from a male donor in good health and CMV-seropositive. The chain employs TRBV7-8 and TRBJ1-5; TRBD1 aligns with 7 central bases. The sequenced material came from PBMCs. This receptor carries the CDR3 CASSSDRDQPQHF. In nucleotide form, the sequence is TGTGCCAGCAGCTCCGACAGGGATCAGCCCCAGCATTTT. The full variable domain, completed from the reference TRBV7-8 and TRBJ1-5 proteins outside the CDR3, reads GAGVSQSPRYKVAKRGQDVALRCDPISGHVSLFWYQQALGQGPEFLTYFQNEAQLDKSGLPSDRFFAERPEGSVSTLKIQRTQQEDSAVYLCASSSDRDQPQHFGDGTRLSIL.